One sample yielded the 2 T cell receptor beta chains listed below, sequenced in a study of identical twins. One entry per CDR3 protein results from TCRdb running MiXCR on the 5' RACE reads. The sample includes about 570,000 distinct CDR3 sequences, 9.6% of them seen just once. These data also featured in a second study, about yellow fever vaccine responses in identical twins.

The sequenced sample was PBMCs. The receptors originated from a woman aged 18-29 years in good health.

This clonotype was recorded at least ten times. The V and J genes are TRBV7-8 and TRBJ2-7, with a weak D call TRBD1 (6 bases). This CDR3 has 14 amino acids. The germline gives CDR1 SGHVS, CDR2 FQNEAQ. V dropped 5 bases and J dropped 3 bases, with 14 bases sitting between them. CDR3: CASSVDSLIYEQYF. The DNA for the CDR3 is TGTGCCAGCAGCGTGGACAGCTTGATCTACGAGCAGTACTTC.

The gene calls are TRBV3-1 and TRBJ2-6; tentatively, D is TRBD1 (5 bases). V lost 8 bases and J lost 3, with 14 bases in between. The CDR3 runs 15 residues. Germline CDR1 reads LGHDT; CDR2 reads YNNKEL (reference sequence). The CDR3 DNA sequence: TGTGCCAGCGCGTTAGAAACAGGTGGGGCCAACGTCCTGACTTTC. Its protein is CASALETGGANVLTF.